This TCR beta chain comes out of a study of STAT5B mutations in CD4+ large granular lymphocyte leukemia. This clone was seen only a few times. The CDR3 length is 14 residues. V lost 0 bases to trimming and J lost 4 bases, with 10 bases between them. Looked up from germline, CDR1 is SGDLS and CDR2 is YYNGEE. The survey-level immunoSEQ assay was used. Measured with immunoSEQ multiplex PCR; TCRdb has only the in-frame clones, and not every one. The data contain about 40,000 clones, 70% to 85% of them seen just once; the ten biggest clones take up 0.3% to 0.45%. The V and J genes are TRBV9 and TRBJ1-2; D gene ambiguous. The source is a human donor in good health. Sequenced: CD4+ T cells from blood buffy coats. Here the CDR3 DNA reads TGTGCCAGCAGCGTAGCTAACCCGGGCTATGGCTACACCTTC. Protein product: CASSVANPGYGYTF.